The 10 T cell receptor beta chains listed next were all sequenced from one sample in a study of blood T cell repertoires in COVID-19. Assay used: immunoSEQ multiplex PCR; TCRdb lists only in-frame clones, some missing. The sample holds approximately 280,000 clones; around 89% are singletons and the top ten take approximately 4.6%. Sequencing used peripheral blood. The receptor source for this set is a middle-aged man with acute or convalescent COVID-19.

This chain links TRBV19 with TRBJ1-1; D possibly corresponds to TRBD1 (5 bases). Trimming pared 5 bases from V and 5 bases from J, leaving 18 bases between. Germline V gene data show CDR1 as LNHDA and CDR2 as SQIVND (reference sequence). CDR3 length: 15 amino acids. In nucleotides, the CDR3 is TGTGCCAGTAGTCCGTATTGGGGCGGCGGTACTGAAGCTTTCTTT. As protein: CASSPYWGGGTEAFF. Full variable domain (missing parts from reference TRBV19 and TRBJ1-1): DGGITQSPKYLFRKEGQNVTLSCEQNLNHDAMYWYRQDPGQGLRLIYYSQIVNDFQKGDIAEGYSVSREKKESFPLTVTSAQKNPTAFYLCASSPYWGGGTEAFFGQGTRLTVV.

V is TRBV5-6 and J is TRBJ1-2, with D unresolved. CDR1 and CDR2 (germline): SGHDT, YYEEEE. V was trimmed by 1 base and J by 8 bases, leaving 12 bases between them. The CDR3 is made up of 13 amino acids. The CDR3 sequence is CASSLSEERGYTF. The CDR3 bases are TGTGCCAGCAGCTTGTCGGAGGAGCGGGGCTACACCTTC.

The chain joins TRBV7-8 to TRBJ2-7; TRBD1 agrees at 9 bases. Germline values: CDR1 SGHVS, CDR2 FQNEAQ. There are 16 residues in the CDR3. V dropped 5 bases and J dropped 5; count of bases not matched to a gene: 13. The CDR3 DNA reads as TGTGCCAGCAGCCTGTCTGGGACAGGGATAAGCAACGAGCAGTACTTC. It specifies CASSLSGTGISNEQYF. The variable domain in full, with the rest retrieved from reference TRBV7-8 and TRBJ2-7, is GAGVSQSPRYKVAKRGQDVALRCDPISGHVSLFWYQQALGQGPEFLTYFQNEAQLDKSGLPSDRFFAERPEGSVSTLKIQRTQQEDSAVYLCASSLSGTGISNEQYFGPGTRLTVT.

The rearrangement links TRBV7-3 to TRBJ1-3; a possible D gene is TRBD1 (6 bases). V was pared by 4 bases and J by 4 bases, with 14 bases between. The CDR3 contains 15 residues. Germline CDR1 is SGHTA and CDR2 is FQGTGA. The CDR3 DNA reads TGTGCCAGCAGCTGGGGGCAGGGGAAGGGAAACACCATATATTTT. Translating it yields CASSWGQGKGNTIYF.

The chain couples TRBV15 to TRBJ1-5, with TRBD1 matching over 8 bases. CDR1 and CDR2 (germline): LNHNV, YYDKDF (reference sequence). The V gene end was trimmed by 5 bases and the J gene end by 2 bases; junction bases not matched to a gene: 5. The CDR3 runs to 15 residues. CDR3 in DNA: TGTGCCACCAGCCAAAAGGGACAGGGCAATCAGCCCCAGCATTTT. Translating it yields CATSQKGQGNQPQHF.

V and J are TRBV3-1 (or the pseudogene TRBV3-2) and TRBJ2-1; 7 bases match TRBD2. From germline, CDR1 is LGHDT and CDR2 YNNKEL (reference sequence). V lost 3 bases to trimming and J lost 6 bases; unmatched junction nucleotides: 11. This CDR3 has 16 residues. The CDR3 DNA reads TGTGCCAGCAGCCATAAATACGGGGGGAAGGGCAATGAGCAGTTCTTC. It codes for CASSHKYGGKGNEQFF.

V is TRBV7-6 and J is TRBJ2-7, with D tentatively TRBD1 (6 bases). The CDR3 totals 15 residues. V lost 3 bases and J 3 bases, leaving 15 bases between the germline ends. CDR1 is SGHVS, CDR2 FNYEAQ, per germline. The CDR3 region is CASSLGPGDNYEQYF. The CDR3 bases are TGTGCCAGCAGCTTGGGACCCGGGGACAACTACGAGCAGTACTTC.

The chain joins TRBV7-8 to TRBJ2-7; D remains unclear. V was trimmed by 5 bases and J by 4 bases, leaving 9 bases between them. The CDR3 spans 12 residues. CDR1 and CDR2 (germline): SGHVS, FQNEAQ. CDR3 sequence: CASSRGRYEQYF. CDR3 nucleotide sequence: TGTGCCAGCAGCCGAGGCAGGTACGAGCAGTACTTC.

CDR3 in DNA: TGTGCCACCAGTTCAGGGGCGGCAGGGGGCACTGAAGCTTTCTTT. It codes for CATSSGAAGGTEAFF. This sequence joins TRBV24-1 and TRBJ1-1, with 7 nucleotides matching TRBD1. Trimming at V came to 6 bases and at J to 4 bases, leaving 10 bases not matched to a gene. CDR1 is KGHDR and CDR2 is SFDVKD in the germline V gene. The CDR3 contains 15 residues.

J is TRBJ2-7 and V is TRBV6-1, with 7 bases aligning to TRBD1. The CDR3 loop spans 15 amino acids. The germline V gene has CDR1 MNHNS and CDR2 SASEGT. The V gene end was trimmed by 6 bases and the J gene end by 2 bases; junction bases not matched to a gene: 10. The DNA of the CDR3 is TGTGCCAGCAGAAAGGGACAGCCTTTACCCTACGAGCAGTACTTC. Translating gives CASRKGQPLPYEQYF.